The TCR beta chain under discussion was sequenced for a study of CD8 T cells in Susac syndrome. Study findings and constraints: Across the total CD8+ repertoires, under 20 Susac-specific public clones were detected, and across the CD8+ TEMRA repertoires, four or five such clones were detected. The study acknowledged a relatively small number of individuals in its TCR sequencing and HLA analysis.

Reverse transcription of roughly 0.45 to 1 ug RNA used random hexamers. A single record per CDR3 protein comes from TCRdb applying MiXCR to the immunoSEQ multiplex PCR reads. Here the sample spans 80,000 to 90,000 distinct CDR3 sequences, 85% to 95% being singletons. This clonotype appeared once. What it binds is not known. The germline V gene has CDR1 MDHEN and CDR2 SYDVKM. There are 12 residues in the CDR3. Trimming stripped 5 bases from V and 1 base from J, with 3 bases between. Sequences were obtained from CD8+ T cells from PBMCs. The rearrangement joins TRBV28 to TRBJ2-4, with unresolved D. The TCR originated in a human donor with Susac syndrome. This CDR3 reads CASSRAKNIQYF. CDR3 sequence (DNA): TGTGCCAGCAGTAGGGCCAAAAACATTCAGTACTTC.